The T cell receptor beta chain described here comes from a study of Graves' ophthalmopathy and Graves' hyperthyroidism. Using RNA transcripts, the TCR beta CDR3 regions were amplified. First-round RT-PCR with HTBI primers preceded a second-round multiplex PCR. TCRdb reanalysed the multiplex PCR reads using MiXCR and keeps one entry per CDR3 protein. The sample comprises around 670,000 distinct CDR3 sequences, 40% of which are singletons, and approximately 43% rests with the top ten. Input material: peripheral blood. The receptor was isolated from an adult man with Graves' ophthalmopathy.

Here the CDR3 DNA reads TGTGCCATCAGTGAAGGGGAGAAGGAAAAACTGTTTTTT. Amino acids: CAISEGEKEKLFF. The chain has TRBV10-3 and TRBJ1-4; tentative D call: TRBD1 (5 bases). V dropped 3 bases and J dropped 8 bases, with 10 bases sitting between them. The CDR3 length is 13 residues. Germline CDR1 reads ENHRY; CDR2 reads SYGVKD.